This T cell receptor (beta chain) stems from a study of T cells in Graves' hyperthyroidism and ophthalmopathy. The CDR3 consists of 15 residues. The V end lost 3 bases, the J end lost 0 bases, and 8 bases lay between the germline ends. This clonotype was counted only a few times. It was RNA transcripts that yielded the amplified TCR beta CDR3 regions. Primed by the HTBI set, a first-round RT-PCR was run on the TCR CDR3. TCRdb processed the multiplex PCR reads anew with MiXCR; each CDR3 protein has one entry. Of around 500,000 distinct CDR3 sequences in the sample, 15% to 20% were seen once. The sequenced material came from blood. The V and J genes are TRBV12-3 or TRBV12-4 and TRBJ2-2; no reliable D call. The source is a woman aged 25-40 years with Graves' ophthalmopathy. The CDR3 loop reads CASSFKRTNTGELFF. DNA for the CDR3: TGTGCCAGCAGTTTTAAACGGACGAACACCGGGGAGCTGTTTTTT.